Listed here is a single TCR beta chain. This sample stems from a study of blood T cell repertoires in COVID-19. Study overall: Acute and convalescent COVID-19 specimens originated in the United States, Italy and Spain. PBMCs, B-cell-depleted T cells, or T cells were the source of the cDNA or gDNA that made up the material.

Trimming removed 3 bases from V and 5 bases from J, with 8 bases in between. CDR3 size: 13 residues. The V gene's germline CDR1 is SEHNR and CDR2 FQNEAQ (reference sequence). Source study methods: Amplification of reference gene primers provided the estimated nucleated cell counts. Libraries were prepared by immunoSEQ multiplex PCR; TCRdb keeps only in-frame clonotypes and omits some of them. V, J and clone size are taken as reported in that table, and D and trimming were inferred from the DNA itself. Of a few hundred thousand clones listed, roughly 84% are singletons. Sequencing input: peripheral blood. The chain uses TRBV7-9 and TRBJ1-5; no firm D call. This clonotype was obtained from a woman aged 18-29 years with acute or convalescent COVID-19. CDR3 DNA sequence: TGTGCCAGCAGCTTTGAGGGAGATCAGCCCCAGCATTTT. This encodes CASSFEGDQPQHF.